The 8 T cell receptor beta chains reported below all come from one sample, sequenced in a study of radiation and T cells in renal cell carcinoma. Method: immunoSEQ multiplex PCR; TCRdb's copy keeps in-frame clones and lacks some. The sample holds roughly 150,000 clones, around 89% seen once. Sample time point: baseline pretreatment blood. Treatment given: 15 Gy SBRT to primary tumor, nephrectomy 4 weeks later. This material consisted of blood, taken from a patient whose treatment included radiotherapy and nephrectomy. The receptors derive from a woman in her 70s with renal cell carcinoma.

The chain carries TRBV18 and TRBJ1-4; no clear D. Germline V gene sequence: CDR1 KGHSH, CDR2 LQKENI. This CDR3 is 11 amino acids long. Trimming took off 2 bases at V and 5 bases at J, with 0 bases between the two ends. CDR3 coding DNA: TGTGCCAGCTCACCAAATGAAAAACTGTTTTTT. Protein sequence: CASSPNEKLFF.

This clone came up a few times. The V gene is TRBV4-2, the J gene TRBJ1-1; tentatively, D is TRBD1 (5 bases). V was clipped by 2 bases and J by 5 bases, with 15 bases between them. The CDR3 has 15 residues. CDR1 and CDR2 (germline): LGHNA, YNFKEQ. The DNA of the CDR3 is TGTGCCAGCAGCCAACGTGCCTCGGGGGGAACTGAAGCTTTCTTT. Residues: CASSQRASGGTEAFF.

V is TRBV6-5 and J is TRBJ2-3, with unresolved D. CDR1 is MNHEY and CDR2 is SVGAGI in the germline V gene. The CDR3 sequence is 14 residues long. V lost 2 bases to trimming and J lost 5 bases, with 11 bases between them. CDR3 residues: CASSYSPVEDTQYF. In DNA, the CDR3 is TGTGCCAGCAGTTACAGTCCGGTGGAAGATACGCAGTATTTT.

The chain recombines TRBV7-8 with TRBJ2-1; TRBD2 aligns across 12 bases. Germline V gene data show CDR1 as SGHVS and CDR2 as FQNEAQ. The V and J ends lost 5 bases and 8 bases, in that order; junction bases with no gene match: 10. The length of the CDR3 is 16 residues. CDR3 sequence (DNA): TGTGCCAGCAGCGCCCTAGCGGGGGGGCCGGTCGATGAGCAGTTCTTC. It is translated as CASSALAGGPVDEQFF.

The chain employs TRBV6-6 and TRBJ1-3; 7 bases match TRBD1. Looked up from germline, CDR1 is MNHNY and CDR2 is SVGAGI (reference sequence). J gave up 2 bases and V 5 bases, and 6 bases lay outside the gene matches. This CDR3 is built from 15 residues. The CDR3 region is CASSPGTVAGNTIYF. For the CDR3, the DNA is TGTGCCAGCAGTCCCGGGACAGTAGCTGGAAACACCATATATTTT.

J is TRBJ1-2 and V is TRBV2; possible D gene TRBD1, 5 bases. CDR3 size: 11 residues. Germline lookup yields CDR1 SNHLY and CDR2 FYNNEI. Trimming removed 4 bases from V and 14 bases from J, with 14 bases in between. The CDR3 DNA reads TGTGCCAGCAGTGGGGGACTGCTGAAAACCTTC. It specifies CASSGGLLKTF.

This clone was detected once. The rearrangement links TRBV29-1 to TRBJ2-7, with 7 bases matching TRBD2. The V and J ends lost 0 bases and 1 base, in that order; junction bases with no gene match: 12. Germline loops: CDR1 SQVTM, CDR2 ANQGSEA. CDR3 length: 17 residues. The CDR3 region has the DNA TGCAGCGTTGAAGATACCTCTGGCAGGCGGGGGTCCTACGAGCAGTACTTC. This codes for CSVEDTSGRRGSYEQYF.

This chain connects TRBV5-5 to TRBJ2-2; 7 bases are shared with TRBD2. This CDR3 comprises 14 residues. Trimming at V came to 5 bases and at J to 5 bases, leaving 6 bases not matched to a gene. The germline V gene has CDR1 SGHKS and CDR2 YYEKEE (reference sequence). The CDR3: CASSPGLSTGELFF. CDR3 coding DNA: TGTGCCAGCAGTCCGGGACTATCGACCGGGGAGCTGTTTTTT.